What follows are 26 T cell receptor beta chains derived from one specimen sequenced in a study of T cell responses to AZD1222 COVID-19 vaccine. Produced via immunoSEQ multiplex PCR; TCRdb's table is partial and in-frame only. The sample has approximately 88,000 clones, 90% seen once. This sample comprised peripheral blood, obtained 28 days after the second AZD1222 dose. These TCRs come from an adult who received the AZD1222 COVID-19 vaccine.

The chain is built from TRBV2 and TRBJ1-2, with D possibly being TRBD1 (5 bases). The V gene's germline CDR1 is SNHLY and CDR2 FYNNEI. This CDR3 has 16 amino acids. V dropped 2 bases and J dropped 6 bases, with 19 bases sitting between them. The chain's CDR3 is CASSESGRGFLDGYTF. The CDR3 nucleotides read TGTGCCAGCAGTGAATCCGGACGGGGGTTTTTGGATGGCTACACCTTC.

This sequence joins TRBV7-2 and TRBJ1-1; D perhaps matches TRBD1 (5 bases). CDR1 is SGHTA and CDR2 is FQGNSA in the germline V gene. This CDR3 region has 18 residues. The ends were cut back, 5 bases at V and 1 base at J, with 23 bases in the middle. The CDR3: CASSPAAPGTGRNTEAFF. The CDR3 DNA follows: TGTGCCAGCAGCCCCGCGGCCCCAGGGACCGGGCGGAACACTGAAGCTTTCTTT.

This chain joins TRBV15 and TRBJ1-3; no clear D gene. The CDR3 totals 14 residues. Trimming took off 0 bases at V and 4 bases at J, with 7 bases between the two ends. Germline CDR1 and CDR2: LNHNV and YYDKDF (reference sequence). In DNA form, the CDR3 reads TGTGCCACCAGCAGAGATCCCACCGGAAACACCATATATTTT. As protein: CATSRDPTGNTIYF.

The genes are TRBV28 and TRBJ1-3; no clear D gene. Deletions cut 5 bases from V and 0 bases from J, with 14 bases between. CDR1 and CDR2 from the germline V gene are MDHEN and SYDVKM. The CDR3 length is 16 residues. This chain's CDR3 is CASSALRTSSGNTIYF. The CDR3, as DNA: TGTGCCAGCAGTGCATTACGGACGAGCTCTGGAAACACCATATATTTT. The whole variable domain, remainder taken from reference TRBV28 and TRBJ1-3, is DVKVTQSSRYLVKRTGEKVFLECVQDMDHENMFWYRQDPGLGLRLIYFSYDVKMKEKGDIPEGYSVSREKKERFSLILESASTNQTSMYLCASSALRTSSGNTIYFGEGSWLTVV.

The chain links TRBV7-9 to TRBJ1-4, with D possibly being TRBD1 (5 bases). CDR3 length equals 14 residues. Trimming stripped 5 bases from V and 1 base from J, with 8 bases between. Germline CDR1 and CDR2: SEHNR and FQNEAQ (reference sequence). The CDR3: CASSRTRTNEKLFF. The CDR3 DNA reads as TGTGCCAGCAGCCGGACACGAACTAATGAAAAACTGTTTTTT.

The chain carries TRBV7-2 and TRBJ1-1; D gene unclear. The CDR3 has 11 amino acids. V was shortened by 3 bases and J by 10 bases, with 9 bases between the two germline ends. The germline V gene has CDR1 SGHTA and CDR2 FQGNSA. CDR3 sequence reads: CASSLGRGAFF. CDR3 bases: TGTGCCAGCAGCTTGGGCCGGGGAGCTTTCTTT.

The chain couples TRBV11-2 to TRBJ1-1, with unresolved D. Germline V gene lookup returns CDR1 SGHAT and CDR2 FQNNGV. V was trimmed by 4 bases and J by 2 bases, leaving 14 bases between them. The CDR3 loop spans 15 amino acids. The CDR3 region has the DNA TGTGCCAGCAGCTCCTTTGGAGTCTCCAACACTGAAGCTTTCTTT. Translating it yields CASSSFGVSNTEAFF.

This sequence joins TRBV7-9 and TRBJ1-5; 7 positions agree with TRBD1. V was pared by 5 bases and J by 4 bases, with 11 bases of the junction left unmatched. CDR1 is SEHNR, CDR2 FQNEAQ, per germline (reference sequence). The CDR3 spans 16 residues. The CDR3 DNA reads TGTGCCAGCAGCCCTGACCCCGGACAGGCTAATCAGCCCCAGCATTTT. It codes for CASSPDPGQANQPQHF. The full variable domain, its missing parts supplied by reference TRBV7-9 and TRBJ1-5, is DTGVSQNPRHKITKRGQNVTFRCDPISEHNRLYWYRQTLGQGPEFLTYFQNEAQLEKSRLLSDRFSAERPKGSFSTLEIQRTEQGDSAMYLCASSPDPGQANQPQHFGDGTRLSIL.

The rearrangement joins TRBV6-5 to TRBJ1-1, with TRBD1 identical over 7 bases. This CDR3 is built from 13 residues. Germline lookup yields CDR1 MNHEY and CDR2 SVGAGI. With V trimmed by 8 bases and J by 2 bases, 5 bases remained unmatched. CDR3 loop: CASANRGNTEAFF. CDR3 sequence (DNA): TGTGCCAGCGCAAACAGGGGAAACACTGAAGCTTTCTTT.

This clone showed up just once. The chain is built from TRBV5-1 and TRBJ1-1, with D maybe TRBD1 (5 bases). CDR1 is SGHRS, CDR2 YFSETQ, per germline. This CDR3 region has 16 residues. Trimming shortened V by 1 base and J by 4 bases, and 17 bases separated the two germline ends. As DNA, the CDR3 is TGCGCCAGCAGCTTGATTCCAGGGCCCCCCAGCACTGAAGCTTTCTTT. Translation gives CASSLIPGPPSTEAFF.

The rearrangement links TRBV3-1 (or the pseudogene TRBV3-2) to TRBJ1-2, with D perhaps TRBD1 (6 bases). Germline lookup yields CDR1 LGHDT and CDR2 YNNKEL (reference sequence). CDR3 length: 13 amino acids. V was shortened by 1 base and J by 7 bases, with 10 bases between the two germline ends. This CDR3 reads CASSQGQGSGYTF. The CDR3 region has the DNA TGTGCCAGCAGCCAAGGGCAGGGGTCTGGCTACACCTTC.

V gene TRBV28 combines with J gene TRBJ1-3, with D unclear. From germline, CDR1 is MDHEN and CDR2 SYDVKM. Trimming cost V 2 bases and J 8 bases, with 19 bases left between them. This CDR3 is built from 16 residues. Written as DNA, the CDR3 is TGTGCCAGCAGTTTAGATCGTCCGAACGAGATGGACACCATATATTTT. Translated, it gives CASSLDRPNEMDTIYF.

The chain carries TRBV29-1 and TRBJ2-7; perhaps TRBD1 as D (5 bases). The V end was cut by 1 base, the J end by 7 bases, with 23 bases between. This CDR3 has 16 amino acids. Germline values: CDR1 SQVTM, CDR2 ANQGSEA. Here the CDR3 reads CSVEVVAGMRPREQYF. CDR3 sequence (DNA): TGCAGCGTTGAAGTGGTCGCAGGGATGCGGCCCAGGGAGCAGTACTTC.

This clone is a singleton in its sample. This rearrangement joins TRBV9 to TRBJ1-5, with D maybe TRBD1 (6 bases). V dropped 3 bases and J dropped 2 bases, with 12 bases sitting between them. The germline CDR1 and CDR2 sequences are SGDLS and YYNGEE. The CDR3 is made up of 15 amino acids. This CDR3 reads CASSEGGEGNQPQHF. CDR3 bases: TGTGCCAGCAGCGAGGGGGGAGAGGGCAATCAGCCCCAGCATTTT.

The J gene is TRBJ1-4, the V gene TRBV27, with 10 positions matching TRBD1. CDR3 length: 15 residues. Germline CDR1 is MNHEY and CDR2 is SMNVEV (reference sequence). After removal of 5 bases from V and 8 bases from J, the junction contained 8 bases not matched to a gene. The DNA for the CDR3 is TGTGCCAGCAGTATGGACAGGGGGTTAGGGGAAAAACTGTTTTTT. As protein: CASSMDRGLGEKLFF.

The rearrangement links TRBV28 to TRBJ1-4; 8 nucleotides match TRBD1. CDR3 length: 14 amino acids. The germline V gene encodes CDR1 MDHEN and CDR2 SYDVKM. V gave up 4 bases and J gave up 7 bases; unmatched junction bases: 5. This CDR3 is CASSYTGGAEKLFF. The CDR3 coding sequence is TGTGCCAGCAGTTATACAGGGGGGGCTGAAAAACTGTTTTTT.

The chain uses TRBV30 and TRBJ1-5, with D unresolved. Germline V lookup: CDR1 GTSNPN, CDR2 SVGIG (reference sequence). Trimming removed 7 bases at V and 4 bases at J, with 11 bases between. The length of the CDR3 is 12 residues. CDR3 sequence (DNA): TGTGCCTTCACTCAGAGAAATCAGCCCCAGCATTTT. This translates into CAFTQRNQPQHF.

The V gene is TRBV19, the J gene TRBJ1-4, with D perhaps TRBD1 (5 bases). The CDR3 extends over 14 amino acids. Germline loops: CDR1 LNHDA, CDR2 SQIVND (reference sequence). The V and J ends lost 4 bases and 6 bases respectively, with 12 bases between them. CDR3 amino acids: CASSTGYRDEKLFF. CDR3 DNA sequence: TGTGCCAGTAGTACAGGGTACCGCGATGAAAAACTGTTTTTT.

The genes are TRBV6-6 and TRBJ2-7, with a tentative D call TRBD1 (6 bases). Trimming removed 7 bases from V and 10 bases from J, with 17 bases in between. This CDR3 has 12 amino acids. Germline-derived CDR1 and CDR2 are MNHNY and SVGAGI (reference sequence). CDR3 in DNA: TGTGCCAGCACCGACCCAGGGGCCGAACAGTACTTC. This encodes CASTDPGAEQYF.

The chain has TRBV5-6 and TRBJ2-5, with D perhaps assigned TRBD1 or TRBD2 (5 bases each). The CDR3 extends over 16 amino acids. V gave up 3 bases and J gave up 4 bases, with 19 bases separating them. The germline V gene encodes CDR1 SGHDT and CDR2 YYEEEE. CDR3 loop: CASSSAELGPGETQYF. The CDR3, as DNA: TGTGCCAGCAGCTCCGCCGAGTTGGGACCGGGAGAGACCCAGTACTTC.

The gene calls are TRBV7-5 and TRBJ2-6. TRBV7-5 is given as a pseudogene. CDR3 length: 14 residues. The CDR3 protein is CARSCGPGANVLTF. In DNA, the CDR3 is TGTGCCAGAAGCTGTGGTCCTGGGGCCAACGTCCTGACTTTC.

In its sample, this clone was seen a few times. The V call is TRBV10-1, the J call TRBJ2-7; D perhaps matches TRBD2 (5 bases). The germline CDR1 and CDR2 sequences are WNHNN and SYGVQD (reference sequence). With 10 bases removed from V and 5 bases from J, the gap between germline ends came to 9 bases. The CDR3 runs 10 residues. The CDR3 is CATRAHEQYF. CDR3 in DNA: TGCGCCACGAGGGCCCACGAGCAGTACTTC.

This rearrangement joins TRBV2 to TRBJ1-2; TRBD1 might be the D (6 bases). The length of the CDR3 is 13 residues. Germline V gene lookup returns CDR1 SNHLY and CDR2 FYNNEI. V was trimmed by 5 bases and J by 4 bases, leaving 11 bases between them. The CDR3 is CASSYRESYGYTF. CDR3 sequence (DNA): TGTGCCAGCAGTTACAGGGAGAGCTATGGCTACACCTTC.

This rearrangement joins TRBV6-1 to TRBJ1-5; possible D gene TRBD1, 6 bases. The CDR3 runs 14 residues. Looked up from germline, CDR1 is MNHNS and CDR2 is SASEGT. V was shortened by 0 bases and J by 7 bases, with 10 bases between the two germline ends. CDR3 residues: CASSEAEGGQPQHF. The CDR3 DNA sequence: TGTGCCAGCAGTGAAGCTGAGGGGGGGCAGCCCCAGCATTTT.

This clone was observed a single time. V gene TRBV28 combines with J gene TRBJ1-5; D might be TRBD1 (6 bases). CDR3 length: 14 amino acids. V was cut by 4 bases and J by 2 bases, with 9 bases left in between. Germline values: CDR1 MDHEN, CDR2 SYDVKM. The chain's CDR3 is CASSWEGGNQPQHF. In nucleotides, the CDR3 is TGTGCCAGCAGTTGGGAGGGGGGCAATCAGCCCCAGCATTTT. The full variable domain, rest sourced from reference TRBV28 and TRBJ1-5, is DVKVTQSSRYLVKRTGEKVFLECVQDMDHENMFWYRQDPGLGLRLIYFSYDVKMKEKGDIPEGYSVSREKKERFSLILESASTNQTSMYLCASSWEGGNQPQHFGDGTRLSIL.

The V call is TRBV7-8, the J call TRBJ2-1; the D is unclear. The CDR3 is 15 residues long. CDR1 and CDR2 (germline): SGHVS, FQNEAQ. The V end was cut by 3 bases, the J end by 0 bases, with 9 bases between. For the CDR3, the DNA is TGTGCCAGCAGCTTTAGTTACAGCTCCTACAATGAGCAGTTCTTC. Residues: CASSFSYSSYNEQFF.